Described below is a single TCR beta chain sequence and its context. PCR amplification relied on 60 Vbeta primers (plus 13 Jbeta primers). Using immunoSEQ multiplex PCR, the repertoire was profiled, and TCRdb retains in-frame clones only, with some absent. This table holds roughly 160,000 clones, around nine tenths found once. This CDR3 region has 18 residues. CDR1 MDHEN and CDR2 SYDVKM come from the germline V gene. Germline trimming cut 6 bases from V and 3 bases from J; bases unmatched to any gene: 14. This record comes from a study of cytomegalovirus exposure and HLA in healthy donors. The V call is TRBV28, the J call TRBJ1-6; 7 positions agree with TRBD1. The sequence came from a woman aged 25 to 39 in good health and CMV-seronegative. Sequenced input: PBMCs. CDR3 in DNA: TGTGCCAGCAGCCGGGGATGGGACAGTCCGCACTATAATTCACCCCTCCACTTT. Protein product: CASSRGWDSPHYNSPLHF.